Below, 10 T cell receptor beta chains from the same sample are listed, as sequenced in a study of T cells in narcolepsy. Assay used: immunoSEQ multiplex PCR; TCRdb lists only in-frame clones, some missing. The sample shows about 32,000 clones, around 79% of them seen only once. The sample comprised memory (CD45RA-) CD4+ T cells from blood. The receptors stem from a human donor in good health.

The chain employs TRBV6-5 and TRBJ2-7; TRBD2 aligns across 12 bases. V was pared by 7 bases and J by 6 bases, with 4 bases of the junction left unmatched. Germline CDR1 is MNHEY and CDR2 is SVGAGI. This CDR3 comprises 13 residues. CDR3 protein: CASTPSGRAEQYF. The CDR3, as DNA: TGTGCCAGCACCCCTAGCGGGAGGGCCGAGCAGTACTTC.

The CDR3 nucleotides read TGTGCCAGCAGTGAGTCGTGGAACTATGGCTACACCTTC. Amino acids: CASSESWNYGYTF. The chain couples TRBV6-1 to TRBJ1-2, with no clear D. Germline V lookup: CDR1 MNHNS, CDR2 SASEGT. V gave up 3 bases and J gave up 2 bases, with 7 bases separating them. This CDR3 has 13 amino acids.

The rearrangement links TRBV7-6 to TRBJ2-3; 12 nucleotides agree with TRBD2. This CDR3 has 16 residues. V was clipped by 2 bases and J by 5 bases; unmatched bases: 5. Germline V lookup: CDR1 SGHVS, CDR2 FNYEAQ. The CDR3 region is CASSLLAGGPGDTQYF. The CDR3 DNA reads as TGTGCCAGCAGCTTACTAGCGGGAGGGCCGGGAGATACGCAGTATTTT.

This clone appeared once. The J gene is TRBJ2-7, the V gene TRBV7-2, with 9 nucleotides matching TRBD2. Germline V lookup: CDR1 SGHTA, CDR2 FQGNSA. There are 15 residues in the CDR3. V trimming: 1 base; J trimming: 6 bases; junction bases outside the gene matches: 7. This chain's CDR3 is CASSLVGSGSFEQYF. CDR3 in DNA: TGTGCCAGCAGCTTAGTTGGTAGCGGGAGTTTCGAGCAGTACTTC. Based on the CDR3 plus reference TRBV7-2 and TRBJ2-7, the full variable domain is GAGVSQSPSNKVTEKGKDVELRCDPISGHTALYWYRQSLGQGLEFLIYFQGNSAPDKSGLPSDRFSAERTGGSVSTLTIQRTQQEDSAVYLCASSLVGSGSFEQYFGPGTRLTVT.

The chain couples TRBV27 to TRBJ2-6; perhaps TRBD1 as D (5 bases). CDR1 is MNHEY, CDR2 SMNVEV, per germline (reference sequence). This CDR3 is 17 amino acids long. The V and J ends lost 6 bases and 4 bases respectively, with 19 bases between them. CDR3 protein: CASSLNKGSRGANVLTF. CDR3 DNA sequence: TGTGCCAGCAGCCTAAACAAGGGGTCCAGGGGGGCCAACGTCCTGACTTTC. The whole variable domain, filled in from reference TRBV27 and TRBJ2-6, reads EAQVTQNPRYLITVTGKKLTVTCSQNMNHEYMSWYRQDPGLGLRQIYYSMNVEVTDKGDVPEGYKVSRKEKRNFPLILESPSPNQTSLYFCASSLNKGSRGANVLTFGAGSRLTVL.

The chain has TRBV11-2 and TRBJ2-1; the D is unclear. The V end lost 2 bases, the J end lost 0 bases, and 8 bases lay between the germline ends. CDR1 SGHAT and CDR2 FQNNGV come from the germline V gene. This CDR3 spans 15 amino acids. CDR3 in amino acids: CASSLMRSSYNEQFF. Written as DNA, the CDR3 is TGTGCCAGCAGCTTAATGAGAAGCTCCTACAATGAGCAGTTCTTC.

The rearrangement links TRBV30 to TRBJ1-1; 9 positions agree with TRBD1. From germline, CDR1 is GTSNPN and CDR2 SVGIG (reference sequence). Germline trimming cut 8 bases from V and 0 bases from J; bases unmatched to any gene: 16. The CDR3 covers 17 residues. CDR3 amino acids: CARDGITGGGMNTEAFF. As DNA, the CDR3 is TGTGCCCGGGATGGGATAACAGGGGGCGGAATGAACACTGAAGCTTTCTTT.

The rearrangement uses TRBV18 and TRBJ1-5, with unresolved D. Trimming pared 2 bases from V and 1 base from J, leaving 9 bases between. This CDR3 spans 15 amino acids. CDR1 is KGHSH and CDR2 is LQKENI in the germline V gene. The DNA for the CDR3 is TGTGCCAGCTCACCAACAATGGTGAGCAATCAGCCCCAGCATTTT. Amino acids: CASSPTMVSNQPQHF.

This clone was counted a single time. This rearrangement joins TRBV25-1 to TRBJ2-3; 10 bases line up with TRBD2. This CDR3 has 15 residues. CDR1 MGHDK and CDR2 SYGVNS come from the germline V gene. Trimming cost V 5 bases and J 0 bases; bases outside gene matches: 2. CDR3 sequence (DNA): TGTGCCAGCAGTCGGACTAGCGGTAGCACAGATACGCAGTATTTT. This sequence encodes CASSRTSGSTDTQYF.

The chain combines TRBV5-1 with TRBJ2-3, with 7 bases matching TRBD2. Germline values: CDR1 SGHRS, CDR2 YFSETQ. V was pared by 0 bases and J by 2 bases, with 3 bases of the junction left unmatched. The CDR3 is made up of 15 amino acids. The CDR3 reads CASSLGRGYTDTQYF. The CDR3 DNA reads as TGCGCCAGCAGCTTGGGGCGGGGGTACACAGATACGCAGTATTTT. Based on the CDR3 plus reference TRBV5-1 and TRBJ2-3, the full variable domain is KAGVTQTPRYLIKTRGQQVTLSCSPISGHRSVSWYQQTPGQGLQFLFEYFSETQRNKGNFPGRFSGRQFSNSRSEMNVSTLELGDSALYLCASSLGRGYTDTQYFGPGTRLTVL.